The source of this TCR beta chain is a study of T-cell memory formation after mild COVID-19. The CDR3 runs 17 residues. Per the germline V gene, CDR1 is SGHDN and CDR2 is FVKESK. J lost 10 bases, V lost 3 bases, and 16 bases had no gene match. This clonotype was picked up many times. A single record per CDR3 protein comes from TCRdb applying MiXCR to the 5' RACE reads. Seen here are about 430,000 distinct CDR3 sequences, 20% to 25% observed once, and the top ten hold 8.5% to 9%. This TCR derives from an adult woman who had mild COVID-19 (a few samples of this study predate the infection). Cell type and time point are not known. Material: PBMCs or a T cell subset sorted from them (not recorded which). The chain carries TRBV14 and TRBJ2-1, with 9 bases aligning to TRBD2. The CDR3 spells CASSHRPLAGLPREQFF. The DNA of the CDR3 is TGTGCCAGCAGCCACCGCCCTCTAGCGGGGCTCCCAAGAGAGCAGTTCTTC.